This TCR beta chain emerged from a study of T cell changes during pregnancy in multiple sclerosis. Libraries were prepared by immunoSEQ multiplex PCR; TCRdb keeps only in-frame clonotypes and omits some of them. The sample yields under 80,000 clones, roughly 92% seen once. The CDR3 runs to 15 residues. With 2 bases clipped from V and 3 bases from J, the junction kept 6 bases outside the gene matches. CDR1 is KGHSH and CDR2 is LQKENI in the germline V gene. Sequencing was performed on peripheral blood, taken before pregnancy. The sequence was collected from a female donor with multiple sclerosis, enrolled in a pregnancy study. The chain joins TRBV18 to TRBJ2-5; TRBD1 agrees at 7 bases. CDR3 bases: TGTGCCAGCTCACCATTTACGGGGACAGAAGAGACCCAGTACTTC. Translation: CASSPFTGTEETQYF. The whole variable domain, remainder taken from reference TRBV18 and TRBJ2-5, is NAGVMQNPRHLVRRRGQEARLRCSPMKGHSHVYWYRQLPEEGLKFMVYLQKENIIDESGMPKERFSAEFPKEGPSILRIQQVVRGDSAAYFCASSPFTGTEETQYFGPGTRLLVL.